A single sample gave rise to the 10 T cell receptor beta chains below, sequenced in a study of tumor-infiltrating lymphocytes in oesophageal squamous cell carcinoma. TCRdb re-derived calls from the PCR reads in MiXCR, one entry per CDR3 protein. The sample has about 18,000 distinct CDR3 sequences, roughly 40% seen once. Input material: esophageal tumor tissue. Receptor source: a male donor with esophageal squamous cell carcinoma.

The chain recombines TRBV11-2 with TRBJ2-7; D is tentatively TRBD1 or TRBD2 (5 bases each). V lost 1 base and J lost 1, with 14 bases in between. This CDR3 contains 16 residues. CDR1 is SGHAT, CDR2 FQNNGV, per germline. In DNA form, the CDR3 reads TGTGCCAGCAGCTTAGTAGGGGACCAGCAATCCTACGAGCAGTACTTC. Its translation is CASSLVGDQQSYEQYF.

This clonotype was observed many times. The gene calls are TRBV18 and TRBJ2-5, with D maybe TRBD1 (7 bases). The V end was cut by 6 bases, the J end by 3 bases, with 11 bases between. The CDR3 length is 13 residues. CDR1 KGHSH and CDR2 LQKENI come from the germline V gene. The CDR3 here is CASSRGTEETQYF. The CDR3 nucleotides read TGTGCCAGCTCTCGGGGGACAGAAGAGACCCAGTACTTC.

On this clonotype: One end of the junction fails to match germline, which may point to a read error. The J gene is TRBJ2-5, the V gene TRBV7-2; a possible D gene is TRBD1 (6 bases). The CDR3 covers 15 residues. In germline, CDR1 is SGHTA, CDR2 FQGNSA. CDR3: CASSLVGTPNSPLHF. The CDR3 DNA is TGTGCCAGCAGCTTAGTCGGGACACCGAATTCACCCCTCCACTTC.

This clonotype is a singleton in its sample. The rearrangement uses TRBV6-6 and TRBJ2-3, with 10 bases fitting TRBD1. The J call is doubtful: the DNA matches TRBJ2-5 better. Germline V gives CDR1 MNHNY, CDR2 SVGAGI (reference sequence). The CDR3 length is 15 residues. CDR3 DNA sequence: TGTGCCAGCAGTGGCCGGGACAGGGGTTTAGAGACCCAGTACTTC. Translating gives CASSGRDRGLETQYF.

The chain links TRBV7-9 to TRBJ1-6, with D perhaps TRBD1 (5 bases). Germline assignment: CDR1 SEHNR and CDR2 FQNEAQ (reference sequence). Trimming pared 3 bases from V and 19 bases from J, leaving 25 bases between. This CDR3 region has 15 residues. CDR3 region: CASSFSSGGGREQHF. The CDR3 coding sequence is TGTGCCAGCAGCTTTTCTAGCGGGGGAGGGCGCGAGCAGCACTTT.

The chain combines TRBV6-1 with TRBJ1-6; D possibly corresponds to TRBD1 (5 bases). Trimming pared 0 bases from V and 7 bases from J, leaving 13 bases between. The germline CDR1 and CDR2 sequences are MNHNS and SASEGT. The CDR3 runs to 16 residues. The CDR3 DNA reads TGTGCCAGCAGTGAAGCCCCCGGGGGTTGGAATTCACCCCTCCACTTT. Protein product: CASSEAPGGWNSPLHF.

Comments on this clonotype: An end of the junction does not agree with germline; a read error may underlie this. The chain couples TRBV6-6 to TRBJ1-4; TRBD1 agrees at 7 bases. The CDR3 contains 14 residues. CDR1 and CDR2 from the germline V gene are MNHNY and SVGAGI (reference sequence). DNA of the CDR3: TGTGCCAGCAGCCAACAGGGCAGGGGGGAAAAACCGTTTTTT. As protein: CASSQQGRGEKPFF.

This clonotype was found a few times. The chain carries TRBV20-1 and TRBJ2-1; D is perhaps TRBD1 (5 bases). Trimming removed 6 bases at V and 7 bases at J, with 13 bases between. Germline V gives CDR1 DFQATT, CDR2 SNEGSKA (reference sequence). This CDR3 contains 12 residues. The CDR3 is CSAVAGWNEQFF. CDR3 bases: TGCAGTGCCGTTGCAGGGTGGAATGAGCAGTTCTTC.

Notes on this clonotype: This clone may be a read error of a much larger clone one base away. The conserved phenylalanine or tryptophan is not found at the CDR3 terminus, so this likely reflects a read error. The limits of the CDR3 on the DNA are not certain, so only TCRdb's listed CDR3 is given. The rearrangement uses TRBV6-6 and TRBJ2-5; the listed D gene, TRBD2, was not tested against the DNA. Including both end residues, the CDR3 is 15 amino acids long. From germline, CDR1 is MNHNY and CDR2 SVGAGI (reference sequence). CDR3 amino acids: CASSGGADNEQYFGA.

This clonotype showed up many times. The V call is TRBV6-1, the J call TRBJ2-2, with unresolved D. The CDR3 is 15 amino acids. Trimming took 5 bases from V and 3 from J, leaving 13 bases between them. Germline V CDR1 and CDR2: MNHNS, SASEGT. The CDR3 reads CASSYALTYTGELFF. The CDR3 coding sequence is TGTGCCAGCAGTTACGCGCTGACCTACACCGGGGAGCTGTTTTTT.